This is a list of T cell receptor beta chains from one sample in a study of shared clonotypes between healthy human individuals. Sequenced by immunoSEQ multiplex PCR; TCRdb stores in-frame clones only, minus some. The sample records hundreds of thousands of clones, 74% being singletons. The sample was memory CD4+ T cells sorted from blood. The source of these receptors is a woman under 40 in good health. Both conserved end residues are part of each CDR3. D genes are given only for firm matches. Part of the rows lack a size; the others show once, few, many or a class for expanded clones.

d_gene: TRBD2; abundance: NA; v_gene: TRBV27; j_gene: TRBJ2-3; CDR3nt: TGTGCCAGCAGCCTCAGGGTGCTAGCGGGCGCCCCGGGCACAGATACGCAGTATTTT; CDR3aa: CASSLRVLAGAPGTDTQYF
d_gene: TRBD1; abundance: NA; v_gene: TRBV19; j_gene: TRBJ2-5; CDR3nt: TGTGCCAGTAGTCTTGACTCGACAGGGGTCGAGACCCAGTACTTC; CDR3aa: CASSLDSTGVETQYF
d_gene: NA; abundance: NA; v_gene: TRBV30; j_gene: TRBJ2-2; CDR3nt: TGTGCCTGGAGTGGAGCCGGGGAGCTGTTTTTT; CDR3aa: CAWSGAGELFF
d_gene: TRBD1; abundance: NA; v_gene: TRBV19; j_gene: TRBJ1-5; CDR3nt: TGTGCCAGTGGATCAGGGGGCGCCGGTCAGCCCCAGCATTTT; CDR3aa: CASGSGGAGQPQHF
d_gene: TRBD1; abundance: NA; v_gene: TRBV6-1; j_gene: TRBJ1-4; CDR3nt: TGTGCCAGCAGCGGGACAGTTAATAATGAAAAACTGTTTTTT; CDR3aa: CASSGTVNNEKLFF
d_gene: TRBD2; abundance: NA; v_gene: TRBV7-2; j_gene: TRBJ2-7; CDR3nt: TGTGCCAGCAGCCTTCTACCCAGGACTAGCGGGAACGAGCAGTACTTC; CDR3aa: CASSLLPRTSGNEQYF
d_gene: NA; abundance: many; v_gene: TRBV28; j_gene: TRBJ1-1; CDR3nt: TGTGCCAGCAGTCCACCGGCGAACACTGAAGCTTTCTTT; CDR3aa: CASSPPANTEAFF
d_gene: NA; abundance: NA; v_gene: TRBV28; j_gene: TRBJ1-2; CDR3nt: TGTGCCAGCGGCAACAGGGCCTCTAACTATGGCTACACCTTC; CDR3aa: CASGNRASNYGYTF
d_gene: TRBD2; abundance: NA; v_gene: TRBV5-1; j_gene: TRBJ2-1; CDR3nt: TGCGCCAGCAGCAAAGTCCCGGGACTAGCGGGAGTCCCCCATGAGCAGTTCTTC; CDR3aa: CASSKVPGLAGVPHEQFF
d_gene: TRBD1; abundance: NA; v_gene: TRBV6-5; j_gene: TRBJ1-2; CDR3nt: TGTGCCAGCAGAACCCGGACAGGGGGAAACTATGGCTACACCTTC; CDR3aa: CASRTRTGGNYGYTF
d_gene: TRBD2; abundance: NA; v_gene: TRBV6-1; j_gene: TRBJ2-7; CDR3nt: TGTGCCAGCAGTGCCCGGGAGGGACTAGAGCAGTACTTC; CDR3aa: CASSAREGLEQYF
d_gene: NA; abundance: NA; v_gene: TRBV25-1; j_gene: TRBJ2-7; CDR3nt: TGTGCCAGCAGTCCCGGGACCGACTCCTACGAGCAGTACTTC; CDR3aa: CASSPGTDSYEQYF
d_gene: NA; abundance: NA; v_gene: TRBV20-1; j_gene: TRBJ1-2; CDR3nt: TGCAGTGCTAGAAGTCTATATGGCTACACCTTC; CDR3aa: CSARSLYGYTF
d_gene: TRBD2; abundance: NA; v_gene: TRBV28; j_gene: TRBJ2-1; CDR3nt: TGTGCCATCCGTGGGTGGCCGCGGGAGCTAAATGAGCAGTTCTTC; CDR3aa: CAIRGWPRELNEQFF
d_gene: NA; abundance: NA; v_gene: TRBV4-2; j_gene: TRBJ2-3; CDR3nt: TGTGCCAGCAGCCAAGGATCTGGACCAGGGAGTCAATACACAGATACGCAGTATTTT; CDR3aa: CASSQGSGPGSQYTDTQYF
d_gene: TRBD1; abundance: NA; v_gene: TRBV19; j_gene: TRBJ2-5; CDR3nt: TGTGCCAGTAGTATAAAGGGGGCCGGGGAGACCCAGTACTTC; CDR3aa: CASSIKGAGETQYF
d_gene: TRBD1; abundance: NA; v_gene: TRBV19; j_gene: TRBJ1-5; CDR3nt: TGTGCCAGTAGTATTTCCGGGACAGGGGGCAGGAGCAATCAGCCCCAGCATTTT; CDR3aa: CASSISGTGGRSNQPQHF
d_gene: TRBD1; abundance: NA; v_gene: TRBV9; j_gene: TRBJ2-1; CDR3nt: TGTGCCAGCAGCGAGACAGGGGACTACAATGAGCAGTTCTTC; CDR3aa: CASSETGDYNEQFF
d_gene: NA; abundance: NA; v_gene: TRBV6-6; j_gene: TRBJ1-5; CDR3nt: TGTGCCAGCAACTCGGGGGTTTCGGGCAATCAGCCCCAGCATTTT; CDR3aa: CASNSGVSGNQPQHF
d_gene: NA; abundance: few; v_gene: TRBV5-1; j_gene: TRBJ2-1; CDR3nt: TGCGCCAGCAGAGTGGGGCCGTCGAACTCTTACAATGAGCAGTTCTTC; CDR3aa: CASRVGPSNSYNEQFF
d_gene: TRBD1; abundance: NA; v_gene: TRBV28; j_gene: TRBJ1-5; CDR3nt: TGTGCCAGCAGCCAGTTGGGACAGGGGAGGCAGCCCCAGCATTTT; CDR3aa: CASSQLGQGRQPQHF
d_gene: NA; abundance: NA; v_gene: TRBV2; j_gene: TRBJ2-5; CDR3nt: TGTGCCAGGACCCGGGACATCCAAGAGACCCAGTACTTC; CDR3aa: CARTRDIQETQYF
d_gene: TRBD1; abundance: few; v_gene: TRBV19; j_gene: TRBJ2-3; CDR3nt: TGTGCCAGTAGTACCGGGACAGTTGGCACAGATACGCAGTATTTT; CDR3aa: CASSTGTVGTDTQYF
d_gene: NA; abundance: NA; v_gene: TRBV7-8; j_gene: TRBJ2-6; CDR3nt: TGTGCCAGCAGCTTTCAACAGGGCAGCTCTGGGGCCAACGTCCTGACTTTC; CDR3aa: CASSFQQGSSGANVLTF